The rows below give T cell receptor beta chains drawn from one sample of a study of beta chain features in type 1 diabetes. Clones were sequenced by immunoSEQ multiplex PCR, and TCRdb holds only the in-frame ones, with some missing. This sample has 620,000 or so clones; roughly 15% occur once, and the top ten carry more than 0.08%. Sequencing input: naive CD4+ T cells from blood. These receptors originate from a man aged 18 to 29 in good health. The CDR3 runs from the conserved cysteine through the conserved F or W. Each record gives: CDR3 DNA, CDR3 protein, V gene, clone size, D gene, J gene. A D gene is named only where the DNA matches it firmly. Part of the rows lack a size; the others show once, few, many or a class for expanded clones.

TGTGCCAGCAGCTTTGCGGGCGTCTACGAGCAGTACTTC,CASSFAGVYEQYF,TRBV7-2,.,.,TRBJ2-7
TGCGCCAGCAGTCGAATTTACACTAGCGGGAGGCCAGTTAACCGCCCCTACGAGCAGTACTTC,CASSRIYTSGRPVNRPYEQYF,TRBV23-1,.,TRBD2,TRBJ2-7
TGTGCCAGCAGCACCGTACAGGGTTTCACAGATACGCAGTATTTT,CASSTVQGFTDTQYF,TRBV28,.,.,TRBJ2-3
TGTGCCAGCAGGTACCGGGACAGGACCTACGAGCAGTACTTC,CASRYRDRTYEQYF,TRBV28,.,TRBD1,TRBJ2-7
TGTGCCAGCAGCCCCTTCCGACAGGGCCACGAGCAGTACTTC,CASSPFRQGHEQYF,TRBV27,few,TRBD1,TRBJ2-7
TGTGCCACCAGCTTAGGTATCTCCTACAATGAGCAGTTCTTC,CATSLGISYNEQFF,TRBV15,few,.,TRBJ2-1
TGCGCCAGCAGCTTGGGGGTATCCGGAAACACCATATATTTT,CASSLGVSGNTIYF,TRBV5-1,.,.,TRBJ1-3
TGTGCCAGCAGCCAAAAAATTTACGACTACAATGAGCAGTTCTTC,CASSQKIYDYNEQFF,TRBV14,.,.,TRBJ2-1
TGTGCCATAACCGGCGGACCCACGTTTCCCCTCCACTTT,CAITGGPTFPLHF,TRBV10-3,.,.,TRBJ1-6
TGTGCCAGCAGCCCTAGCGGGGGGTTGGGAGAGACCCAGTACTTC,CASSPSGGLGETQYF,TRBV28,.,TRBD2,TRBJ2-5